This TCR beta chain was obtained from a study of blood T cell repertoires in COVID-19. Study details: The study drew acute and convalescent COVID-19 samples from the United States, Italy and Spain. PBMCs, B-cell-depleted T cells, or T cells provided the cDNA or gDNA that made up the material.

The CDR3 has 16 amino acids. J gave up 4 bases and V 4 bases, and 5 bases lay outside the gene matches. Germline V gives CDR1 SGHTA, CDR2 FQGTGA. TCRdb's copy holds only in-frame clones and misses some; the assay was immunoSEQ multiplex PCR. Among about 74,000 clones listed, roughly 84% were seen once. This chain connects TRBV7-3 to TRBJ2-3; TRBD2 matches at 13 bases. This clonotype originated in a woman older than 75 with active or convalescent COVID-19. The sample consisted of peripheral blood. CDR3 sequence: CASSYILAGGPDTQYF. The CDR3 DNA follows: TGTGCCAGCAGCTACATACTAGCGGGGGGGCCAGATACGCAGTATTTT.